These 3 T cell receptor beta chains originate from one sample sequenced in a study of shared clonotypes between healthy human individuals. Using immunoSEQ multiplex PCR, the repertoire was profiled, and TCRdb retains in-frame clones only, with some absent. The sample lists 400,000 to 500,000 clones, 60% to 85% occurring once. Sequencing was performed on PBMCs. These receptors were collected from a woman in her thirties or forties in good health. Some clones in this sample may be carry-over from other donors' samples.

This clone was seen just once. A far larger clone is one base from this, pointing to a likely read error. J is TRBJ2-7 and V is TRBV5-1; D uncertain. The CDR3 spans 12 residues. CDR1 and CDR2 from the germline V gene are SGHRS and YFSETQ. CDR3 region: CAGSLGASEQYF. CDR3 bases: TGCGCCGGCAGCTTGGGTGCTTCCGAGCAGTACTTC.

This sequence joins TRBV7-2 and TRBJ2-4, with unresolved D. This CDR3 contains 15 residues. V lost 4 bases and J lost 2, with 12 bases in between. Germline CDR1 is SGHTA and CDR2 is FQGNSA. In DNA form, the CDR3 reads TGTGCCAGCAGCTCTCCTTATGGGTCCAAAAACATTCAGTACTTC. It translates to CASSSPYGSKNIQYF.

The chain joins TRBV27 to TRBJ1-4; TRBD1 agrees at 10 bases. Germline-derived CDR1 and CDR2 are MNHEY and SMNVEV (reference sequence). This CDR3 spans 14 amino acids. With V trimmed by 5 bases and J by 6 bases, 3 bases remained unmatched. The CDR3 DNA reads TGTGCCAGCAGTCCGGACAGGGGGTATGAAAAACTGTTTTTT. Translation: CASSPDRGYEKLFF.